This passage covers 12 T cell receptor beta chains from one sample sequenced in a study of beta chain features in type 1 diabetes. The entirety of the isolated RNA underwent reverse transcription, so expressed TCRB transcripts were sequenced. Using immunoSEQ multiplex PCR, the repertoire was profiled, and TCRdb retains in-frame clones only, with some absent. The data contain 150,000 to 200,000 clones, less than 9.5% of them singletons. The specimen was central memory CD4+ T cells from blood. These receptors originate from a woman younger than 35 in good health.

The chain links TRBV11-2 to TRBJ2-6, with 9 bases fitting TRBD1. The germline gives CDR1 SGHAT, CDR2 FQNNGV. This CDR3 is 19 amino acids long. V was pared by 4 bases and J by 0 bases, with 10 bases of the junction left unmatched. CDR3: CASSSGWGQGDSGANVLTF. For the CDR3, the DNA is TGTGCCAGCAGCTCCGGCTGGGGACAGGGCGACTCTGGGGCCAACGTCCTGACTTTC.

The CDR3 region is CASSFQGQGQETQYF. CDR3 nucleotides: TGTGCCAGCAGCTTCCAGGGACAGGGCCAAGAGACCCAGTACTTC. This chain links TRBV5-4 with TRBJ2-5, with 9 bases fitting TRBD1. V lost 2 bases and J lost 1; bases outside the gene matches: 3. The CDR3 has 15 amino acids. Germline lookup yields CDR1 SGHNT and CDR2 YYREEE (reference sequence). Using reference TRBV5-4 and TRBJ2-5 for the parts outside the CDR3, the full variable domain is ETGVTQSPTHLIKTRGQQVTLRCSSQSGHNTVSWYQQALGQGPQFIFQYYREEENGRGNFPPRFSGLQFPNYSSELNVNALELDDSALYLCASSFQGQGQETQYFGPGTRLLVL.

This clone was counted between two and nine times. This chain joins TRBV7-8 and TRBJ1-1; no reliable D call. The CDR3 sequence is 15 residues long. V was trimmed by 1 base and J by 5 bases, leaving 14 bases between them. Germline V gene data show CDR1 as SGHVS and CDR2 as FQNEAQ. The CDR3 coding sequence is TGTGCCAGCAGCTTAGTAATAAACCCGGGGACTGAAGCTTTCTTT. It codes for CASSLVINPGTEAFF.

This rearrangement joins TRBV5-1 to TRBJ2-3; TRBD2 agrees at 11 bases. This CDR3 has 14 residues. V was pared by 3 bases and J by 6 bases, with 3 bases of the junction left unmatched. Germline V lookup: CDR1 SGHRS, CDR2 YFSETQ. The CDR3 here is CASSSSSGRDTQYF. CDR3 sequence (DNA): TGCGCCAGCAGCTCCTCTAGCGGGAGGGATACGCAGTATTTT.

This clone was observed a handful of times. V gene TRBV29-1 combines with J gene TRBJ2-5, with 10 bases aligning to TRBD2. The length of the CDR3 is 16 residues. V dropped 1 base and J dropped 5; count of bases not matched to a gene: 10. In germline, CDR1 is SQVTM, CDR2 ANQGSEA. The CDR3 protein is CSVEGLAGYPRETQYF. The CDR3 coding sequence is TGCAGCGTTGAAGGACTAGCGGGCTATCCCCGGGAGACCCAGTACTTC.

Notes on this clone: Within the sample, other DNA sequences also encode this same CDR3. This chain links TRBV30 with TRBJ2-1; 13 nucleotides line up with TRBD2. V was clipped by 2 bases and J by 7 bases; unmatched bases: 8. The CDR3 consists of 16 residues. The germline CDR1 and CDR2 sequences are GTSNPN and SVGIG (reference sequence). CDR3 sequence: CAWSTRTSGRGNEQFF. CDR3 nucleotide sequence: TGTGCCTGGAGTACGAGGACTAGCGGGAGAGGGAATGAGCAGTTCTTC.

This clone was picked up many times. The rearrangement uses TRBV29-1 and TRBJ1-1; D is ambiguous. Looked up from germline, CDR1 is SQVTM and CDR2 is ANQGSEA. Trimming pared 3 bases from V and 1 base from J, leaving 6 bases between. The CDR3 runs 12 residues. CDR3 coding DNA: TGCAGCGTTGATACAGAGAACACTGAAGCTTTCTTT. This gives the protein CSVDTENTEAFF.

This clone occurred a few times. The V gene is TRBV30, the J gene TRBJ2-5, with D possibly matching TRBD1 (6 bases). Trimming cost V 5 bases and J 1 base, with 8 bases left between them. The CDR3 has 12 amino acids. From germline, CDR1 is GTSNPN and CDR2 SVGIG (reference sequence). CDR3 sequence (DNA): TGTGCCTGGGGGGACACCCAAGAGACCCAGTACTTC. Protein: CAWGDTQETQYF.

The chain is built from TRBV9 and TRBJ2-1; TRBD2 agrees at 11 bases. The V segment lost 4 bases and the J segment 6 bases; nucleotides outside the gene matches: 6. This CDR3 is 15 amino acids long. Germline values: CDR1 SGDLS, CDR2 YYNGEE. The CDR3 DNA sequence: TGTGCCAGCAGCCCGAGACTAGCGGGGTTCAATGAGCAGTTCTTC. Translation gives CASSPRLAGFNEQFF. The entire variable domain, with the rest obtained from reference TRBV9 and TRBJ2-1, is as follows: DSGVTQTPKHLITATGQRVTLRCSPRSGDLSVYWYQQSLDQGLQFLIQYYNGEERAKGNILERFSAQQFPDLHSELNLSSLELGDSALYFCASSPRLAGFNEQFFGPGTRLTVL.

For the CDR3, the DNA is TGCGCCAGCAGCTTGGGGGCTAGCGACTACAATGAGCAGTTCTTC. Translation gives CASSLGASDYNEQFF. The chain couples TRBV5-1 to TRBJ2-1, with D tentatively TRBD2 (6 bases). From germline, CDR1 is SGHRS and CDR2 YFSETQ. The CDR3 length is 15 residues. V lost 0 bases and J lost 3, with 10 bases in between.

The sample holds a few counts of this clone. The V and J genes are TRBV7-9 and TRBJ2-7, with a weak D call TRBD2 (6 bases). This CDR3 is 14 amino acids long. Germline assignment: CDR1 SEHNR and CDR2 FQNEAQ (reference sequence). Trimming left V 1 base short and J 6 bases short, with 13 bases between. Here the CDR3 DNA reads TGTGCCAGCAGCTTAGGCGGGGCCAGCGCCGAGCAGTACTTC. Protein: CASSLGGASAEQYF.

This clone has only a few counts. This chain connects TRBV7-8 to TRBJ2-5; TRBD2 matches 7 bases. Germline V gene data show CDR1 as SGHVS and CDR2 as FQNEAQ. This CDR3 spans 14 amino acids. V dropped 1 base and J dropped 4; count of bases not matched to a gene: 3. This chain's CDR3 is CASSLGGGRETQYF. The CDR3 DNA reads as TGTGCCAGCAGCTTAGGGGGCGGGAGAGAGACCCAGTACTTC.